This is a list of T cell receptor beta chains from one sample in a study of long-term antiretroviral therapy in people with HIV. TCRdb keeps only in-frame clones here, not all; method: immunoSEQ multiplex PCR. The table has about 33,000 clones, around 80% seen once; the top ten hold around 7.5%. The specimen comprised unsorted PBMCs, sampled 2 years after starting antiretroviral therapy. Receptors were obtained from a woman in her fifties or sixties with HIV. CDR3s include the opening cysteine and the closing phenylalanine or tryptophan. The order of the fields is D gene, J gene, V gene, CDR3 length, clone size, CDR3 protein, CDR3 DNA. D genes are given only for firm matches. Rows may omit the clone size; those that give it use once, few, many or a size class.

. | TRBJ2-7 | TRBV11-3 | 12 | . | CASSLRGHEQYF | TGTGCCAGCAGCTTAAGGGGCCACGAGCAGTACTTC
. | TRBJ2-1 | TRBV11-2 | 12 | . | CASSLVKNEQFF | TGTGCCAGCAGCTTAGTGAAGAATGAGCAGTTCTTC
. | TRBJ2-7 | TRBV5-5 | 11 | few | CASSLDYEQYF | TGTGCCAGCAGCCTAGACTACGAGCAGTACTTC
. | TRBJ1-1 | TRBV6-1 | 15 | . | CASSVNRIMNTEAFF | TGTGCCAGCAGTGTAAACAGGATCATGAACACTGAAGCTTTCTTT
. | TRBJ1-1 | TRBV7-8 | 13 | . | CASSLDRDTEAFF | TGTGCCAGCAGCTTAGACAGGGACACTGAAGCTTTCTTT
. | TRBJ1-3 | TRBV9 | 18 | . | CASSVYLGGESSGNTIYF | TGTGCCAGCAGCGTATATTTGGGGGGTGAGTCCTCTGGAAACACCATATATTTT
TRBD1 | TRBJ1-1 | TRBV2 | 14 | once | CASTSDRGRTEAFF | TGTGCCAGCACTTCGGACAGGGGGCGTACTGAAGCTTTCTTT
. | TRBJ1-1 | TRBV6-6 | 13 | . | CASRRIVNTEAFF | TGTGCCAGCAGGCGAATTGTCAACACTGAAGCTTTCTTT
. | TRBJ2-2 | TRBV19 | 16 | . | CASRRDTGIKGGELFF | TGTGCCAGTAGAAGGGACACAGGGATCAAGGGCGGGGAGCTGTTTTTT
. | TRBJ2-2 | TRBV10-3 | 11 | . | CAISESGELFF | TGTGCCATCAGTGAGTCCGGGGAGCTGTTTTTT
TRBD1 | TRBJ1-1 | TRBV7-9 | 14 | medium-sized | CASSLAHGQVEAFF | TGTGCCAGCAGCTTAGCCCACGGACAGGTAGAAGCTTTCTTT
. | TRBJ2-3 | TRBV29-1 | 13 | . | CSVERRGRDTQYF | TGCAGCGTTGAAAGAAGGGGCCGTGATACGCAGTATTTT
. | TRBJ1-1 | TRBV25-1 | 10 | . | CASSDPEAFF | TGTGCCAGCAGTGACCCCGAAGCTTTCTTT
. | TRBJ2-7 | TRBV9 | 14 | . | CASSVGGISYEQYF | TGTGCCAGCAGCGTAGGGGGAATCTCCTACGAGCAGTACTTC
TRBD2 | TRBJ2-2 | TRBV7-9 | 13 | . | CASSPGLAGELFF | TGTGCCAGCAGCCCGGGACTAGCCGGGGAGCTGTTTTTT
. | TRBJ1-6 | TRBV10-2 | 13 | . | CASRTGNNSPLHF | TGCGCCAGCAGAACAGGGAATAATTCACCCCTCCACTTT
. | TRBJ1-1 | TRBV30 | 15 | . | CAWIGTQGRDTEAFF | TGTGCCTGGATCGGTACTCAGGGCCGCGACACTGAAGCTTTCTTT
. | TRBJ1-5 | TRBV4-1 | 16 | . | CASSQGRVEGNQPQHF | TGCGCCAGCAGCCAAGGACGGGTGGAGGGCAATCAGCCCCAGCATTTT
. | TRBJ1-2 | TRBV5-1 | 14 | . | CASSLEEGVYGYTF | TGCGCCAGCAGCTTGGAAGAGGGGGTATATGGCTACACCTTC
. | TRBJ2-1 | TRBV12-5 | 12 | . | CASGLWGNEQFF | TGTGCTAGTGGTTTGTGGGGCAATGAGCAGTTCTTC
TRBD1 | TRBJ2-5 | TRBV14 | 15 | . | CASSPLETGEETQYF | TGTGCCAGCAGCCCCCTTGAGACAGGGGAAGAGACCCAGTACTTC
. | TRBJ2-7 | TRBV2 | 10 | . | CASRTYEQYF | TGTGCCAGCAGGACCTACGAGCAGTACTTC
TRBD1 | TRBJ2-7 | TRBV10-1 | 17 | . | CASSESFTDRAAYEQYF | TGCGCCAGCAGTGAGTCCTTCACGGACAGGGCAGCCTACGAGCAGTACTTC
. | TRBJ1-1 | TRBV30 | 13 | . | CAWSMGPNTEAFF | TGTGCCTGGAGCATGGGGCCGAACACTGAAGCTTTCTTT
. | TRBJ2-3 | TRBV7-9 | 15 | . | CASSPTDSSTDTQYF | TGTGCCAGCAGCCCTACAGACTCTAGCACAGATACGCAGTATTTT
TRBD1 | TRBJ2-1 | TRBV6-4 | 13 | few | CASSEGQGFEQFF | TGTGCCAGCAGTGAGGGACAGGGATTTGAGCAGTTCTTC
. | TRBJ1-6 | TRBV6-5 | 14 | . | CASSFSRPNSPLHF | TGTGCCAGCAGTTTCTCTAGGCCAAATTCACCCCTCCACTTT
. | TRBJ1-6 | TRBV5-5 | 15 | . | CASSPAHDRTSPLHF | TGTGCCAGCAGCCCGGCGCATGACAGGACTTCACCCCTCCACTTT
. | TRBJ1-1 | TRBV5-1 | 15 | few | CASSSSRELNTEAFF | TGCGCCAGCAGCTCATCGCGAGAACTGAACACTGAAGCTTTCTTT
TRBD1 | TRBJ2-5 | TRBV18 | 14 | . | CASSPGQGRETQYF | TGTGCCAGCTCACCGGGACAGGGCCGAGAGACCCAGTACTTC
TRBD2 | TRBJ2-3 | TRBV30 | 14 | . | CAYNVAGGSDTQYF | TGTGCCTACAATGTAGCGGGGGGGTCAGATACGCAGTATTTT
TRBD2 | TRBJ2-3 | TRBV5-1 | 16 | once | CASSSGTSGPTDTQYF | TGCGCCAGCAGCTCCGGGACTAGCGGCCCCACAGATACGCAGTATTTT
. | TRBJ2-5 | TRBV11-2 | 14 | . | CASSLEAGQETQYF | TGTGCCAGCAGCTTAGAGGCAGGGCAAGAGACCCAGTACTTC
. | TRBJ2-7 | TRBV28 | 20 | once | CASSFSAPDRRQRRMYEQYF | TGTGCCAGCAGTTTCTCTGCGCCGGACCGCCGGCAGAGGCGCATGTACGAGCAGTACTTC
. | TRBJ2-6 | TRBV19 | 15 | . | CASISRDSGANVLTF | TGTGCCAGTATAAGTAGGGACTCTGGGGCCAACGTCCTGACTTTC
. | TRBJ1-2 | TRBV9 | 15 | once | CASSVDEGRGYGYTF | TGTGCCAGCAGCGTAGATGAAGGGAGGGGATATGGCTACACCTTC
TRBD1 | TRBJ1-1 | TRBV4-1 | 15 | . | CASSQKTGMNTEAFF | TGCGCCAGCAGCCAAAAGACAGGGATGAACACTGAAGCTTTCTTT
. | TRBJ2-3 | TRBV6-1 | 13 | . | CASTRGGTDTQYF | TGTGCCAGCACCAGGGGTGGCACAGATACGCAGTATTTT
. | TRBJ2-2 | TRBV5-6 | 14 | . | CASSLVGETGELFF | TGTGCCAGCAGCTTGGTAGGGGAAACCGGGGAGCTGTTTTTT
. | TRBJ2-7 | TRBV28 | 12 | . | CASSLARYEQYF | TGTGCCAGCAGTTTAGCACGTTACGAGCAGTACTTC
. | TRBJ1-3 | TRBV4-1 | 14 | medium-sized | CASSQGWTGYTIYF | TGCGCCAGCAGCCAAGGGTGGACGGGCTACACCATATATTTT